This T cell receptor beta chain is drawn from a study of blood T cell repertoires in COVID-19. Across the whole study: COVID-19 samples from acute and convalescent phases originated in the United States, Italy and Spain. T cells, B-cell-depleted T cells, or PBMCs supplied cDNA or gDNA.

The method was immunoSEQ multiplex PCR; TCRdb's version includes in-frame clones alone and lacks a portion of them. The sample yields more than 200,000 clones, 88% seen once. J was trimmed by 10 bases and V by 1 base; bases with no gene match: 11. This CDR3 is built from 16 residues. Germline CDR1 is LGHDT and CDR2 is YNNKEL (reference sequence). V usage is TRBV3-1 (or the pseudogene TRBV3-2) and J usage is TRBJ2-1; TRBD2 aligns across 9 bases. Sequencing was performed on peripheral blood. The receptor was isolated from a man in his sixties or seventies with acute or convalescent COVID-19. As DNA, the CDR3 is TGTGCCAGCAGCCAAGCCCTAGCGGGGACGCGCCGGGAGCAGTTCTTC. Translation gives CASSQALAGTRREQFF.